This T cell receptor beta chain was retrieved from a study of T cell responses to AZD1222 COVID-19 vaccine. The CDR3 totals 13 residues. Trimming cost V 4 bases and J 13 bases, with 16 bases left between them. Germline V CDR1 and CDR2: SGHNT, YENEEA. Clones were read by immunoSEQ multiplex PCR, and TCRdb kept only the in-frame ones, dropping some. Of about 150,000 clones listed, approximately 86% are singletons. A remark on this clone: The antigen remains undetermined.

Study results and limitations: Among spike-specific TCRs, nearly half reportedly target unmutated variant regions.

The sample here was peripheral blood, taken 28 days after the second dose of the MenACWY control vaccine. The source is an adult who received the MenACWY meningococcal vaccine as a control. This chain uses TRBV11-3 with TRBJ1-4; no clear D. The CDR3 protein is CASSSDSRFGLFF. In DNA form, the CDR3 reads TGTGCCAGCAGCTCAGACTCGAGGTTTGGACTGTTTTTT.